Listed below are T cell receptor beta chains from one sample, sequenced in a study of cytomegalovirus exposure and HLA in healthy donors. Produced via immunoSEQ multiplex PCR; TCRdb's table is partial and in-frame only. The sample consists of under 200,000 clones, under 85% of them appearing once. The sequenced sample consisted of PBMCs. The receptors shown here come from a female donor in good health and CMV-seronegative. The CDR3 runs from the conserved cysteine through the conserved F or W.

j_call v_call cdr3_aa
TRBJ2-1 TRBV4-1 CASSQDIREGVYNEQFF
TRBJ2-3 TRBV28 CASRTGLETQYF
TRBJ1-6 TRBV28 CASSLDRGNNSPLHF
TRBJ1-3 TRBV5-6 CASSRDRAENTIYF
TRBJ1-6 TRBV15 CATSTPGGDNSPLHF
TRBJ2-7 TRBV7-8 CASSLVGGSSLNEQYF
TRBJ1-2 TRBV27 CASSLAGTGGHGYTF
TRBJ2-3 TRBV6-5 CASSPRQGATDTQYF
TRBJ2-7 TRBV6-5 CASSRTGSSYEQYF
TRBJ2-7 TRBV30 CAWASGGSYEQYF
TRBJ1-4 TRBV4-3 CASSQEDDRTGLEKLFF
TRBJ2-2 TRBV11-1 CASRALGGQVELFF
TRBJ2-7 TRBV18 CASSPRQGHSYEQYF
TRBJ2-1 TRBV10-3 CAISESGSGHNEQFF
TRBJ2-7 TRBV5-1 CASSPSPGSTLGQYF
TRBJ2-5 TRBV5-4 CASSSKTGEGETQYF
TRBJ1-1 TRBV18 CASSPGTTNTEAFF
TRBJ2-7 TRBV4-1 CASSQPRSSREQYF
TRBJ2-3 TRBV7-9 CSSISASGTDTQYF
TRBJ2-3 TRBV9 CASSLGLAGQGGVADTQYF
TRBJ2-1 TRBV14 CASSQDLAGAPYNEQFF
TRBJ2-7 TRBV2 CASRGDRSYEQYF
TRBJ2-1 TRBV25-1 CASSDVSGRADNEQFF
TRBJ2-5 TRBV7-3 CASSLFREETQYF
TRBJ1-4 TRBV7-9 CASNGQANEKLFF
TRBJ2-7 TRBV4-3 CASSQEPGSYEQYF
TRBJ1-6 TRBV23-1 CASSQSTLRQGPSNSPLHF
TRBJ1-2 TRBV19 CASTTLRGQGASTNYGYTF
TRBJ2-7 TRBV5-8 CASSWVGQGVNEQYF
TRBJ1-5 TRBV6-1 CASSERLAAPQHF
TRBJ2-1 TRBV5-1 CASSDRGGSYEQFF
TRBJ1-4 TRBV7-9 CASIRTGRNEKLFF
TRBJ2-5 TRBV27 CASSLFGADRPQETQYF
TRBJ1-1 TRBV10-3 CAIRDRGNTEAFF
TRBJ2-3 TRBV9 CASSAEREWSGDTQYF
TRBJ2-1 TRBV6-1 CASSTDRGYNEQFF
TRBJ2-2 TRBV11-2 CASSPGLAVNTGELFF
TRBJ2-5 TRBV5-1 CASSKTNQETQYF
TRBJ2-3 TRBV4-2 CASSAQGQAQIDTQYF
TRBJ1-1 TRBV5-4 CASSEGTGVNTEAFF
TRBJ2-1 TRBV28 CASSLKLGSSYNEQFF
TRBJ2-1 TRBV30 CAWSGDWQGAEQFF
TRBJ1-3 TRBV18 CASSPLRDRRKSSGNTIYF
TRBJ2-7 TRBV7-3 CASSLSGDGHEQYF
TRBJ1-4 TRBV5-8 CASSFGTEGKLFF
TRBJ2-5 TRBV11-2 CASSSSGTQYF
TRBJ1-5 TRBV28 CASSLRGGYNQPQHF
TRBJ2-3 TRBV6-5 CASSPPGADTQYF
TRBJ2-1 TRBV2 CASSDVRLADYNEQFF